This paragraph covers one TCR beta chain sequence. Seattle's enrolled individuals joined amid active infection and were then monitored longitudinally. Germline loops: CDR1 SGHAT, CDR2 FQNNGV. The ends were cut back, 5 bases at V and 3 bases at J, with 17 bases in the middle. This CDR3 is 15 amino acids long. The sample belongs to a study of blood T cell repertoires in COVID-19. Study information: The samples span acute and convalescent COVID-19 from the United States, Italy and Spain. Sample material is recorded as cDNA or gDNA derived from T cells, B-cell-depleted T cells, or PBMCs.

Authors' analysis steps: Counts of nucleated cells, estimated from reference gene primer amplification, were obtained. Profiling relied on immunoSEQ multiplex PCR, and the TCRdb table lists in-frame clones only, not all of them. Clone size and V and J calls were adopted from that table, with D and trimming inferred from the DNA. The sample yields 150,000 to 200,000 clones, roughly 79% seen once. The V gene is TRBV11-2, the J gene TRBJ2-7, with TRBD1 as a possible D gene (6 bases). The source material was peripheral blood. The source of this sequence is a woman between 35 and 50 years old with COVID-19, enrolled during active disease. CDR3 sequence: CASSHGGHRYYEQYV. The CDR3 DNA sequence: TGTGCCAGCAGCCATGGGGGACACCGCTACTACGAGCAGTACGTC.